Ten or more counts support the clone carrying this TCR beta chain. The authors ran a second PCR of roughly 6 to 12 cycles using a sample-barcoded 5' primer and a J-beta primer mix. From the 5' RACE reads, TCRdb called clonotypes with MiXCR, one entry per CDR3 protein. Of about 680,000 distinct CDR3 sequences in the sample, more than 40% are singletons; the top ten hold about 32%. The V end was cut by 4 bases, the J end by 6 bases, with 13 bases between. The CDR3 contains 13 residues. CDR1 is DFQATT, CDR2 SNEGSKA, per germline (reference sequence). This sample was taken from a study of blood T cells in healthy people across ages.

Sequencing input: blood. The gene calls are TRBV20-1 and TRBJ2-1, with D uncertain. The sequence was obtained from a woman aged 55-70 years in good health. Written as DNA, the CDR3 is TGCAGTGCTATAAGGCCCTCGATCAATGAGCAGTTCTTC. Protein sequence: CSAIRPSINEQFF.